A selection of T cell receptor beta chains follows, all from one sample in a study of patients and donors after allogeneic stem cell transplantation. TCRdb used MiXCR to reprocess the RT-PCR reads, holding one entry per CDR3 protein. Of roughly 2,000 distinct CDR3 sequences listed, roughly 4.7% are singletons. The sequencing input was blood, either unsorted or a sorted T cell fraction (not recorded which). Receptors originate from a human donor who was either an allogeneic HSCT recipient or a stem cell or donor lymphocyte infusion donor (not recorded which). It is not recorded whose cells these are; they may come from a transplant donor. The CDR3 runs from the conserved cysteine through the conserved F or W. The order of the fields is CDR3 protein, CDR3 DNA, clone size, V gene, J gene, D gene. The D gene is left open where the match is weak. Part of the rows lack a size; the others show once, few, many or a class for expanded clones.

CDR3aa: CASSLRGGELFF
CDR3nt: TGTGCCAGCAGCCTAAGGGGCGGGGAGCTGTTTTTT
abundance: medium-sized
v_gene: TRBV6-5
j_gene: TRBJ2-2
d_gene: -

CDR3aa: CSVEAGPTNTGELFF
CDR3nt: TGCAGCGTTGAAGCAGGGCCCACGAACACCGGGGAGCTGTTTTTT
abundance: -
v_gene: TRBV29-1
j_gene: TRBJ2-2
d_gene: -

CDR3aa: CASSFAGEETQYF
CDR3nt: TGTGCCAGCAGCTTCGCGGGAGAGGAGACCCAGTACTTC
abundance: medium-sized
v_gene: TRBV7-2
j_gene: TRBJ2-5
d_gene: TRBD2

CDR3aa: CSASWLAGDLSTDTQYF
CDR3nt: TGCAGTGCTAGTTGGCTAGCGGGAGATCTAAGCACAGATACGCAGTATTTT
abundance: -
v_gene: TRBV20-1
j_gene: TRBJ2-3
d_gene: TRBD2

CDR3aa: CSVADGLLGNQPQHF
CDR3nt: TGCAGCGTTGCGGACGGACTGCTCGGCAATCAGCCCCAGCATTTT
abundance: -
v_gene: TRBV29-1
j_gene: TRBJ1-5
d_gene: -

CDR3aa: CASSPRTNTGELFF
CDR3nt: TGTGCCAGCAGCCCACGAACTAACACCGGGGAGCTGTTTTTT
abundance: medium-sized
v_gene: TRBV7-8
j_gene: TRBJ2-2
d_gene: -

CDR3aa: CASSQDLGTGRETQYF
CDR3nt: TGTGCCAGCAGCCAAGATTTAGGTACAGGGAGGGAGACCCAGTACTTC
abundance: -
v_gene: TRBV3-1
j_gene: TRBJ2-5
d_gene: -

CDR3aa: CASSFRKLAGGSDTQYF
CDR3nt: TGTGCCAGCAGCTTTAGGAAGTTAGCGGGAGGATCCGATACGCAGTATTTT
abundance: few
v_gene: TRBV12-1
j_gene: TRBJ2-3
d_gene: -

CDR3aa: CAISQADRGRTEAFF
CDR3nt: TGTGCCATCAGTCAAGCGGACAGGGGGCGAACTGAAGCTTTCTTT
abundance: medium-sized
v_gene: TRBV10-3
j_gene: TRBJ1-1
d_gene: TRBD1

CDR3aa: CASSLATNRYGYTF
CDR3nt: TGTGCCAGCAGCTTGGCCACGAACCGCTATGGCTACACCTTC
abundance: -
v_gene: TRBV5-6
j_gene: TRBJ1-2
d_gene: -

CDR3aa: CASSLAGREQFF
CDR3nt: TGTGCCAGCAGTTTAGCAGGTCGGGAGCAGTTCTTC
abundance: -
v_gene: TRBV12-3/TRBV12-4
j_gene: TRBJ2-1
d_gene: -

CDR3aa: CASSQRGSEQFF
CDR3nt: TGTGCCAGCAGCCAACGGGGAAGTGAGCAGTTCTTC
abundance: -
v_gene: TRBV3-1
j_gene: TRBJ2-1
d_gene: -

CDR3aa: CASSIDRLNTGELFF
CDR3nt: TGTGCCAGCTCCATAGACAGATTGAACACCGGGGAGCTGTTTTTT
abundance: large
v_gene: TRBV11-2
j_gene: TRBJ2-2
d_gene: -

CDR3aa: CASSLSGQREGAFF
CDR3nt: TGTGCCAGCAGTTTATCAGGACAGCGTGAGGGAGCTTTCTTT
abundance: few
v_gene: TRBV27
j_gene: TRBJ1-1
d_gene: -

CDR3aa: CASSTTGGTEAFF
CDR3nt: TGCGCCAGCAGCACTACAGGGGGGACTGAAGCTTTCTTT
abundance: medium-sized
v_gene: TRBV4-1
j_gene: TRBJ1-1
d_gene: TRBD1

CDR3aa: CASSLDRLETQYF
CDR3nt: TGTGCCAGCAGCCTGGACAGGTTGGAGACCCAGTACTTC
abundance: few
v_gene: TRBV11-2
j_gene: TRBJ2-5
d_gene: TRBD1

CDR3aa: CASSRDSTGTDTQYF
CDR3nt: TGTGCCAGCAGCCGGGACAGCACGGGCACAGATACGCAGTATTTT
abundance: medium-sized
v_gene: TRBV7-8
j_gene: TRBJ2-3
d_gene: TRBD1

CDR3aa: CATTLQGRTF
CDR3nt: TGTGCCACCACCTTACAGGGTCGGACCTTC
abundance: medium-sized
v_gene: TRBV24-1
j_gene: TRBJ1-2
d_gene: -

CDR3aa: CAISLLQGSSYEQYF
CDR3nt: TGTGCCATCAGCTTGTTGCAGGGAAGCTCCTACGAGCAGTACTTC
abundance: few
v_gene: TRBV10-3
j_gene: TRBJ2-7
d_gene: -

CDR3aa: CSVEGATYEQYF
CDR3nt: TGCAGCGTTGAAGGGGCTACCTACGAGCAGTACTTC
abundance: few
v_gene: TRBV29-1
j_gene: TRBJ2-7
d_gene: -

CDR3aa: CASSLDLSNQPQHF
CDR3nt: TGTGCCAGCAGCTTAGACCTTTCCAATCAGCCCCAGCATTTT
abundance: medium-sized
v_gene: TRBV7-9
j_gene: TRBJ1-5
d_gene: -

CDR3aa: CSVEAQIRTQYF
CDR3nt: TGCAGCGTTGAGGCACAGATCCGGACCCAGTACTTC
abundance: few
v_gene: TRBV29-1
j_gene: TRBJ2-5
d_gene: -

CDR3aa: CASSWTSGITDTQYF
CDR3nt: TGTGCCAGCAGCTGGACTAGCGGAATCACAGATACGCAGTATTTT
abundance: medium-sized
v_gene: TRBV7-3
j_gene: TRBJ2-3
d_gene: TRBD2

CDR3aa: CASSITDTQYF
CDR3nt: TGTGCCAGCAGTATAACAGATACGCAGTATTTT
abundance: medium-sized
v_gene: TRBV7-9
j_gene: TRBJ2-3
d_gene: -

CDR3aa: CASSLEQSAHNEQFF
CDR3nt: TGCGCCAGCAGCTTGGAACAGTCGGCCCACAATGAGCAGTTCTTC
abundance: medium-sized
v_gene: TRBV5-1
j_gene: TRBJ2-1
d_gene: -

CDR3aa: CASSPSGRDEQFF
CDR3nt: TGTGCCAGTAGTCCTAGCGGGAGGGATGAGCAGTTCTTC
abundance: medium-sized
v_gene: TRBV19
j_gene: TRBJ2-1
d_gene: TRBD2

CDR3aa: CASSQVQGVDGYTF
CDR3nt: TGTGCCAGCAGCCAAGTACAGGGTGTGGATGGCTACACCTTC
abundance: few
v_gene: TRBV3-1
j_gene: TRBJ1-2
d_gene: -

CDR3aa: CASSGVNAETQYF
CDR3nt: TGTGCCAGCAGTGGAGTCAATGCGGAGACCCAGTACTTC
abundance: medium-sized
v_gene: TRBV2
j_gene: TRBJ2-5
d_gene: -

CDR3aa: CASSYSSRGTDTQYF
CDR3nt: TGTGCCAGCAGTTACTCGAGTAGAGGCACAGATACGCAGTATTTT
abundance: few
v_gene: TRBV6-5
j_gene: TRBJ2-3
d_gene: -

CDR3aa: CASSQRDYQDTQYF
CDR3nt: TGTGCCAGCAGTCAAAGGGACTACCAAGATACGCAGTATTTT
abundance: few
v_gene: TRBV7-8
j_gene: TRBJ2-3
d_gene: TRBD2

CDR3aa: CASRGNQETQYF
CDR3nt: TGCGCCAGCAGGGGGAACCAAGAGACCCAGTACTTC
abundance: medium-sized
v_gene: TRBV5-1
j_gene: TRBJ2-5
d_gene: -

CDR3aa: CASSLAGGGEQYF
CDR3nt: TGTGCTAGCAGCTTAGCGGGAGGAGGCGAGCAGTACTTC
abundance: large
v_gene: TRBV7-7
j_gene: TRBJ2-7
d_gene: TRBD2

CDR3aa: CASSLGGPQYF
CDR3nt: TGTGCCAGCAGCTTAGGCGGGCCTCAGTACTTC
abundance: -
v_gene: TRBV7-2
j_gene: TRBJ2-4
d_gene: -

CDR3aa: CASTRGDTTEAFF
CDR3nt: TGCGCCAGCACCAGGGGGGATACCACTGAAGCTTTCTTT
abundance: few
v_gene: TRBV5-1
j_gene: TRBJ1-1
d_gene: TRBD1